This paragraph covers one T cell receptor beta chain sequence. Its antigen is unknown. This record belongs to a study of post-analysis software for immune sequencing data. The CDR3 is made up of 14 amino acids. V lost 1 base, J lost 9 bases, and 16 bases lay in between. The germline V gene encodes CDR1 LGHNA and CDR2 YNFKEQ. Points from the study as a whole: TRBV5-6, TRBV5-1 and TRBV20-1 belonged to a set of roughly 5 TRBV segments that were more frequent in patients than controls.

Unique molecular identifiers tagged the TCR beta cDNA libraries. Starting from roughly 1 to 10 million T cells, the study yielded about 500,000 cDNA molecules. Using its own MiXCR run on the PCR reads, TCRdb lists one record per CDR3 protein. The sample shows 750,000 to 950,000 distinct CDR3 sequences, about 57% of them seen only once. V is TRBV4-2 and J is TRBJ2-7, with unresolved D. This receptor was obtained from a girl aged 5 to 17 with multiple sclerosis. The sample was blood. CDR3 DNA sequence: TGTGCCAGCAGCCAAGGGTACCCTCGAGGTGGGCAGTACTTC. It specifies CASSQGYPRGGQYF.